This T cell receptor (beta chain) was profiled in a study of blood T cell repertoires in COVID-19. Overall study context: Nucleic acid was either cDNA or gDNA, and it came from T cells, B-cell-depleted T cells, or PBMCs.

The assay was immunoSEQ multiplex PCR, and TCRdb's table has in-frame clones only and misses some. The sample lists some 240,000 clones; 82% were seen once. The trim removed 0 bases at V and 3 bases at J, leaving 10 bases unmatched. This CDR3 is built from 17 residues. Per germline, CDR1 MGHRA and CDR2 YSYEKL. In its sample, this clone was seen a few times. This sequence joins TRBV4-1 and TRBJ2-5; 7 bases are a match to TRBD2. The specimen was peripheral blood. The TCR comes from a woman aged 55-69 years with active or convalescent COVID-19. The CDR3 DNA follows: TGCGCCAGCAGCCAAGACGTGGAGGAAGCGGGGAAAGAGACCCAGTACTTC. It yields the protein CASSQDVEEAGKETQYF.